The 15 T cell receptor beta chains presented below share a single source sample, sequenced in a study of cytotoxic CD8 clonotypes in ibrutinib-treated CLL. Assay: immunoSEQ multiplex PCR; the TCRdb copy retains only in-frame clones and omits some. The data contain tens of thousands of clones, about 47% of them seen just once; the ten biggest clones take up approximately 17%. Sequencing was performed on PBMCs, taken before ibrutinib treatment. The receptors derive from a human donor with chronic lymphocytic leukemia.

This clone turned up a few times. The V gene is TRBV5-4, the J gene TRBJ1-1; D gene uncertain. The CDR3 covers 15 residues. The V end lost 1 base, the J end lost 4 bases, and 14 bases lay between the germline ends. The germline V gene encodes CDR1 SGHNT and CDR2 YYREEE (reference sequence). CDR3 amino acids: CASSLKERGVTEAFF. The DNA for the CDR3 is TGTGCCAGCAGCTTGAAGGAACGTGGGGTCACTGAAGCTTTCTTT.

The CDR3 here is CASSLDFYEQYF. The CDR3 coding sequence is TGCGCCAGCAGCTTGGACTTCTACGAGCAGTACTTC. The chain employs TRBV5-1 and TRBJ2-7; D remains unclear. The CDR3 is 12 amino acids. V was trimmed by 0 bases and J by 3 bases, leaving 4 bases between them. Germline V gene data show CDR1 as SGHRS and CDR2 as YFSETQ.

To note about this clone: The same CDR3 arises from other DNA sequences in this sample as well. This chain uses TRBV28 with TRBJ1-5; a weak D match, TRBD1 (5 bases). Per the germline V gene, CDR1 is MDHEN and CDR2 is SYDVKM. The V gene lost 6 bases and the J gene lost 3 bases, with 12 bases spanning the gap. The CDR3 spans 14 residues. CDR3 sequence: CASSLGGTNQPQHF. The CDR3 coding sequence is TGTGCCAGCAGCCTTGGAGGGACCAATCAGCCCCAGCATTTT.

This chain joins TRBV7-8 and TRBJ1-2; D remains unclear. The germline gives CDR1 SGHVS, CDR2 FQNEAQ. Between the trimmed V and J ends, which lost 1 base and 3 bases, there was a span of 18 bases. This CDR3 is built from 17 residues. This chain's CDR3 is CASSLVEWARSHYGYTF. The CDR3 coding sequence is TGTGCCAGCAGCTTAGTTGAGTGGGCGCGGTCCCACTATGGCTACACCTTC.

The CDR3 sequence is CASTKRLPGTDTQYF. CDR3 nucleotide sequence: TGTGCCAGCACCAAACGTCTCCCCGGCACAGATACGCAGTATTTT. This chain connects TRBV6-5 to TRBJ2-3; D uncertain. V was cut by 7 bases and J by 1 base, with 15 bases left in between. Per germline, CDR1 MNHEY and CDR2 SVGAGI. The CDR3 loop spans 15 amino acids.

This sequence joins TRBV2 and TRBJ1-2; TRBD1 matches at 12 bases. J was trimmed by 8 bases and V by 10 bases; bases with no gene match: 8. Per germline, CDR1 SNHLY and CDR2 FYNNEI. The CDR3 sequence is 13 residues long. The CDR3 region is CATGGQGALGYTF. CDR3 bases: TGTGCCACAGGGGGACAGGGGGCTCTCGGCTACACCTTC.

This clone was counted only a few times. V is TRBV6-1 and J is TRBJ2-7; D gene ambiguous. This CDR3 has 15 amino acids. V was pared by 2 bases and J by 2 bases, with 13 bases between. Germline CDR1 is MNHNS and CDR2 is SASEGT. The CDR3 DNA is TGTGCCAGCAGTGAATGGGCAGCAACCACCTACGAGCAGTACTTC. Translation: CASSEWAATTYEQYF.

This chain joins TRBV5-1 and TRBJ2-2, with a weak D call TRBD1 (6 bases). Germline CDR1 and CDR2: SGHRS and YFSETQ. The CDR3 covers 17 residues. The V and J ends lost 4 bases and 1 base respectively, with 17 bases between them. The CDR3 DNA follows: TGCGCCAGCAGCCAATCCGAAGGGGGAATGAACACCGGGGAGCTGTTTTTT. Translating it yields CASSQSEGGMNTGELFF.

CDR3 DNA sequence: TGTGCCAGCAGTTCGGGGGAGGTGGTAGCAGATACGCAGTATTTT. Its translation is CASSSGEVVADTQYF. V gene TRBV6-4 combines with J gene TRBJ2-3; tentatively, D is TRBD2 (6 bases). The CDR3 spans 15 residues. Germline CDR1 and CDR2: MRHNA and SNTAGT. The V and J ends lost 5 bases and 4 bases respectively, with 16 bases between them.

The chain recombines TRBV19 with TRBJ1-4, with D maybe TRBD1 (5 bases). This CDR3 has 18 residues. Trimming removed 2 bases from V and 8 bases from J, with 24 bases in between. Germline values: CDR1 LNHDA, CDR2 SQIVND (reference sequence). The CDR3 region has the DNA TGTGCCAGTAGTATAACCCACGTGAGGAGGGCCTGGGGGGAAAAACTGTTTTTT. It codes for CASSITHVRRAWGEKLFF.

V usage is TRBV5-1 and J usage is TRBJ2-3; D is perhaps TRBD1 (5 bases). Germline V gene lookup returns CDR1 SGHRS and CDR2 YFSETQ. The CDR3 extends over 17 amino acids. The V end was cut by 3 bases, the J end by 0 bases, with 17 bases between. The CDR3 is CASSWGSQVGSTDTQYF. The DNA for the CDR3 is TGCGCCAGCAGCTGGGGCTCGCAGGTTGGGAGCACAGATACGCAGTATTTT.

The chain is built from TRBV7-2 and TRBJ2-3, with D possibly TRBD1 on 6 matching bases. The CDR3 spans 13 residues. Trimming shortened V by 2 bases and J by 6 bases, and 9 bases separated the two germline ends. Germline V gene lookup returns CDR1 SGHTA and CDR2 FQGNSA. The CDR3 DNA reads TGTGCCAGCAGCTTATCAGGGGCGGATACGCAGTATTTT. Protein sequence: CASSLSGADTQYF. The variable domain in full, with the rest retrieved from reference TRBV7-2 and TRBJ2-3, is GAGVSQSPSNKVTEKGKDVELRCDPISGHTALYWYRQSLGQGLEFLIYFQGNSAPDKSGLPSDRFSAERTGGSVSTLTIQRTQQEDSAVYLCASSLSGADTQYFGPGTRLTVL.

Only a few counts were recorded for this clone. The chain recombines TRBV7-3 with TRBJ2-3; D unclear. Trimming removed 2 bases at V and 4 bases at J, with 4 bases between. Germline V CDR1 and CDR2: SGHTA, FQGTGA. The CDR3 totals 12 residues. CDR3 coding DNA: TGTGCCAGCAGCTTAGCGGCAGATACGCAGTATTTT. Amino acids: CASSLAADTQYF.

The sample holds a few counts of this clone. V and J are TRBV10-2 and TRBJ1-2; no clear D gene. The germline gives CDR1 WSHSY, CDR2 SAAADI. V gave up 6 bases and J gave up 8 bases, with 16 bases separating them. CDR3 size: 13 residues. The CDR3 loop reads CASSERQALGYTF. The DNA of the CDR3 is TGCGCCAGCAGCGAGAGGCAGGCCTTAGGCTACACCTTC.

The chain combines TRBV6-1 with TRBJ2-1, with D possibly TRBD2 on 5 matching bases. V lost 3 bases to trimming and J lost 6 bases, with 12 bases between them. Germline V CDR1 and CDR2: MNHNS, SASEGT. CDR3 size: 14 residues. In DNA form, the CDR3 reads TGTGCCAGCAGTGACACCGGGATCTCCAATGAGCAGTTCTTC. Its protein is CASSDTGISNEQFF.